The source of this T cell receptor (beta chain) is a study of T-cell reconstitution after alpha-beta-depleted transplantation in children. This clonotype occurred a few times. No antigen is known for it. CDR3 length equals 12 residues. Trimming took off 9 bases at V and 9 bases at J, with 15 bases between the two ends. The germline V gene encodes CDR1 MNHEY and CDR2 SVGEGT. Preparation of the TCRbeta library used unique molecular identifiers. TCRdb reprocessed the PCR reads with MiXCR, giving one entry per CDR3 protein. This sample has about 830,000 distinct CDR3 sequences; around 17% occur once, and the top ten carry roughly 5%. Study-wide points: Counts and diversity of T cells one year after transplant came mostly from newly produced T cells. After transplant, high TCRbeta diversity at day 60 in some patients arose from surviving recipient T cells and thymic progenitors. There were reportedly several hundred expanded graft clones from which alpha-beta T cells came about two months after transplant.

The V gene is TRBV6-2 or TRBV6-3, the J gene TRBJ2-4; D may be TRBD1 (6 bases). Here the sequenced sample was PBMCs, mostly from graft donor cells, taken 360 days after TCRalphabeta/CD19-depleted stem cell transplant. The clonotype was recovered from a male patient younger than 18 who had a stem cell transplant for acute lymphoblastic leukemia, so the T cells may come from the graft donor. DNA for the CDR3: TGTGCCAGTGAACAGGGAATTGGCATTCAGTACTTC. Translation: CASEQGIGIQYF.